The sequence of this T cell receptor (beta chain) was determined in a study of T cells in Graves' hyperthyroidism and ophthalmopathy. General observations from the study: Among thyroid clonotypes expanded above 0.001, most also appeared in blood. Ophthalmopathy and stable hyperthyroidism were separated by a 13 V-J model. In validation, the model predicted ophthalmopathy. These predictions came a median roughly six months before onset.

Clinical symptoms, serum thyroxine, TRAb, thyroid ultrasound and orbital computed tomography informed diagnoses. This clonotype was observed once. Its antigen is currently unknown. This CDR3 has 14 residues. Germline V gives CDR1 ENHRY, CDR2 SYGVKD. V lost 10 bases and J lost 0, with 16 bases in between. The investigators amplified TCR beta CDR3 regions from RNA transcripts. The primer set for the first-round RT-PCR of the TCR CDR3 was HTBI. One entry per CDR3 protein, called by TCRdb with MiXCR from the multiplex PCR reads. The sample has tens of thousands of distinct CDR3 sequences, around 55% seen once; the top ten hold roughly 30%.

The origin of this receptor is a man aged 18 to 30 with Graves' hyperthyroidism. Sequenced sample: peripheral blood or thyroid tissue (not recorded which). This chain connects TRBV10-3 to TRBJ2-7; D gene unclear. The CDR3 sequence is CATQGQADSYEQYF. The CDR3 DNA reads TGTGCCACCCAAGGTCAGGCGGACTCCTACGAGCAGTACTTC.